This is a list of T cell receptor beta chains from one sample in a study of blood T cell repertoires in COVID-19. Clones were sequenced by immunoSEQ multiplex PCR, and TCRdb holds only the in-frame ones, with some missing. This table has around 200,000 clones, more than 70% appearing once. The sample taken for sequencing was PBMCs or T cells enriched from blood (not recorded which). Every receptor here comes from a man aged 40-49 years with acute COVID-19. The CDR3 runs from the conserved cysteine through the conserved F or W. A D gene is named only where the DNA matches it firmly. Expanded clones are given a class, and other clones once, few, many or no size at all.

>-|TRBV19|TRBJ1-2|-
TGTGCCAGTAGTATTTTCGACTATGGCTACACCTTC
CASSIFDYGYTF
>-|TRBV29-1|TRBJ2-1|-
TGCAGCGTTGACCCCGGTTGGAATGAGCAGTTCTTC
CSVDPGWNEQFF
>TRBD2|TRBV5-1|TRBJ2-3|-
TGCGCCAGCAGGACTAGCGGGACTCCGTCGGGCACAGATACGCAGTATTTT
CASRTSGTPSGTDTQYF
>-|TRBV28|TRBJ1-5|-
TGTGCCAGCAGTTTGGGGGAGGCGGGGGGAGGGTATAGCAATCAGCCCCAGCATTTT
CASSLGEAGGGYSNQPQHF
>-|TRBV18|TRBJ2-2|-
TGTGCCAGCTCACCAGGGGCGGTCGACACCGGGGAGCTGTTTTTT
CASSPGAVDTGELFF
>TRBD1|TRBV5-1|TRBJ1-2|-
TGCGCCAGCAGCTTCTTGAGACAGGGGGATGGCTACACCTTC
CASSFLRQGDGYTF
>-|TRBV11-2|TRBJ2-1|-
TGTGCCAGCAGCTTGGCCGGGGAATACAATGAGCAGTTCTTC
CASSLAGEYNEQFF
>-|TRBV6-5|TRBJ2-7|once
TGTGCCAGCAGTTACTCCCCGGGACAACCGCAGTACTTC
CASSYSPGQPQYF
>TRBD1|TRBV5-1|TRBJ2-7|few
TGCGCCAGCGGTCCCGACAGGGCGAACTCCTACGAGCAGTACTTC
CASGPDRANSYEQYF
>-|TRBV27|TRBJ1-3|once
TGTGCCAGCAGTAACAGGGCTGGAAACACCATATATTTT
CASSNRAGNTIYF
>-|TRBV9|TRBJ1-2|once
TGTGCCAGCAGCGGCGGGACGGCTAACTATGGCTACACCTTC
CASSGGTANYGYTF
>-|TRBV5-4|TRBJ2-7|-
TGTGCCAGCAGCCAGGATTCTTACGAGCAGTACTTC
CASSQDSYEQYF
>TRBD1|TRBV30|TRBJ1-5|-
TGTGCCTGGAGTGCGTTCAGGACAGGGGATCAGCCCCAGCATTTT
CAWSAFRTGDQPQHF
>TRBD1|TRBV29-1|TRBJ2-3|-
TGCAGCGCCCCCGCTTTAGGGACAGTCCCTAGCACAGATACGCAGTATTTT
CSAPALGTVPSTDTQYF
>-|TRBV7-9|TRBJ1-1|-
TGTGCCAGCAGCCCTCCTGGGCAGGGGATTTTTGAAGCTTTCTTT
CASSPPGQGIFEAFF
>-|TRBV7-8|TRBJ2-7|-
TGTGCCAGCAGCGACTCGGGACACTTCGACGAGCAGTACTTC
CASSDSGHFDEQYF
>-|TRBV30|TRBJ2-7|few
TGTGCCTGGTCCGGACTCGGGAGTTGGTCCTACGAGCAGTACTTC
CAWSGLGSWSYEQYF
>-|TRBV3-1/TRBV3-2|TRBJ1-2|-
TGTGCCAGCAGCCAAGAGCGAGGGGGTGGCTACACCTTC
CASSQERGGGYTF
>TRBD2|TRBV19|TRBJ2-7|-
TGTGCCTCAGGGACTAGCGGATACGAGCAGTACTTC
CASGTSGYEQYF
>TRBD1|TRBV6-5|TRBJ2-2|-
TGTGCCAGCAGTCGCCCGGGACAGGGTCTCCGGGAGCTGTTTTTT
CASSRPGQGLRELFF
>TRBD2|TRBV30|TRBJ2-2|-
TGTGCCTTCGATCCGGGACTAGCGGCCGCTGCGAACACCGGGGAGCTGTTTTTT
CAFDPGLAAAANTGELFF
>-|TRBV7-2|TRBJ2-1|-
TGTGCCAGCAGCCGCTCCCCTACCGATGAGCAGTTCTTC
CASSRSPTDEQFF
>TRBD2|TRBV7-9|TRBJ2-7|-
TGTGCCAGCAGCTTAACAGACGGCGGGGGTGAGCAGTACTTC
CASSLTDGGGEQYF
>TRBD1|TRBV4-1|TRBJ1-1|-
TGCGCCAGCAGCCTTTTAGGGGGCAGGAGAACTGAAGCTTTCTTT
CASSLLGGRRTEAFF